The TCR beta chain under discussion was sequenced for a study of T cell responses to AZD1222 COVID-19 vaccine. General study results and limits: In all cases, repertoires were sampled only after the peak T cell response.

Data came from immunoSEQ multiplex PCR; TCRdb stores just in-frame clones and leaves some out. The sample lists 55,000 to 75,000 clones, 75% to 90% occurring once. In the case of this clone: No antigen is known for it.

The CDR3 contains 12 residues. CDR1 and CDR2 from the germline V gene are WNHNN and SYGVQD (reference sequence). Trimming removed 5 bases from V and 6 bases from J, with 10 bases in between. This TCR derives from an adult in good health. The specimen was peripheral blood, collected on day 0 of AZD1222 vaccination. The gene calls are TRBV10-1 and TRBJ1-1; D is possibly TRBD1 (6 bases). The CDR3 DNA reads TGCGCCAGCAGTCGGGGGGGCGCTGAAGCTTTCTTT. Amino acid sequence: CASSRGGAEAFF.